These 2 T cell receptor beta chains share one sample of origin, sequenced in a study of graft-versus-host responses after intestinal transplantation (dated by TCRdb to the early 2020s). Library method: the immunoSEQ multiplex PCR assay. The table comes from immuneACCESS by way of TCRdb, which keeps in-frame sequences with V and J called. Part of the clones is missing from these tables; in studies checked, under half for an unresolved V gene and the rest for unknown reasons. Within this sample are over 75,000 clones, with roughly 88% of them counted one time only. 1.4% of the sample comes from the top ten. The sequenced sample was PBMCs, obtained 255 days after intestinal transplant. These receptor sequences come from a human patient who received an intestinal transplant, so some T cells may come from the graft donor.

This clone was recorded only once. CDR3 nucleotide sequence: TGTGCCAGCAGCTTAGATCTGTGGCAGGAGACCTACGAGCAGTACTTC. Protein sequence: CASSLDLWQETYEQYF. This chain connects TRBV7-8 to TRBJ2-7; D is unclear. Germline CDR1 and CDR2: SGHVS and FQNEAQ. Trimming removed 1 base from V and 2 bases from J, with 15 bases in between. The CDR3 spans 16 residues.

The rearrangement uses TRBV4-2 and TRBJ2-6; tentatively, D is TRBD2 (6 bases). The CDR3 runs 16 residues. Trimming removed 0 bases at V and 1 base at J, with 7 bases between. Germline V gives CDR1 LGHNA, CDR2 YNFKEQ. The chain's CDR3 is CASSQESGSGANVLTF. The CDR3 bases are TGTGCCAGCAGCCAAGAAAGCGGGTCTGGGGCCAACGTCCTGACTTTC.